These 5 T cell receptor beta chains came from one sample sequenced in a study of blood T cell repertoires in COVID-19. Data came from immunoSEQ multiplex PCR; TCRdb stores just in-frame clones and leaves some out. This sample has about 160,000 clones, with over 70% found just once. What was sequenced was PBMCs or T cells enriched from blood (not recorded which). The origin of the receptors is a woman aged 55 to 70 who had recovered from COVID-19.

This clone was observed once. The chain employs TRBV5-1 and TRBJ2-5; TRBD2 agrees at 11 bases. CDR1 is SGHRS, CDR2 YFSETQ, per germline. The CDR3 totals 17 residues. J was trimmed by 0 bases and V by 0 bases; bases with no gene match: 4. The CDR3 sequence is CASSLEPSGGYQETQYF. CDR3 coding DNA: TGCGCCAGCAGCTTGGAGCCTAGCGGGGGGTACCAAGAGACCCAGTACTTC.

This chain links TRBV2 with TRBJ1-2, with D possibly matching TRBD1 (6 bases). CDR1 is SNHLY and CDR2 is FYNNEI in the germline V gene. This CDR3 has 14 amino acids. V shed 3 bases and J shed 2 bases, with 10 bases lying between them. For the CDR3, the DNA is TGTGCCAGCAGTGAGTATGGACAGAACTATGGCTACACCTTC. Residues: CASSEYGQNYGYTF.

This clone was recorded only once. The chain combines TRBV7-8 with TRBJ1-5; D is uncertain. The ends were cut back, 2 bases at V and 0 bases at J, with 8 bases in the middle. Germline V gives CDR1 SGHVS, CDR2 FQNEAQ. The CDR3 extends over 15 amino acids. As DNA, the CDR3 is TGTGCCAGCAGCTTAAACAGAAATAGCAATCAGCCCCAGCATTTT. Its translation is CASSLNRNSNQPQHF. The variable domain in full, with the rest retrieved from reference TRBV7-8 and TRBJ1-5, is GAGVSQSPRYKVAKRGQDVALRCDPISGHVSLFWYQQALGQGPEFLTYFQNEAQLDKSGLPSDRFFAERPEGSVSTLKIQRTQQEDSAVYLCASSLNRNSNQPQHFGDGTRLSIL.

The chain is built from TRBV29-1 and TRBJ1-2; D is uncertain. The CDR3 covers 10 residues. Germline CDR1 is SQVTM and CDR2 is ANQGSEA. Trimming shortened V by 5 bases and J by 4 bases, and 5 bases separated the two germline ends. CDR3: CSVHSYGYTF. CDR3 nucleotides: TGCAGCGTTCACAGCTATGGCTACACCTTC.

This clone was seen a handful of times. J is TRBJ2-3 and V is TRBV29-1; 10 nucleotides match TRBD2. This CDR3 is built from 14 residues. The V segment lost 7 bases and the J segment 4 bases; nucleotides outside the gene matches: 8. Looked up from germline, CDR1 is SQVTM and CDR2 is ANQGSEA. The CDR3 loop reads CSGVAGGLADTQYF. The CDR3 DNA reads as TGCAGCGGGGTAGCGGGGGGCCTCGCAGATACGCAGTATTTT.